The 8 T cell receptor beta chains below were found in one sample sequenced in a study of blood T cells in healthy people across ages. A J-beta primer mix and a sample-barcoded 5' primer were used in a second PCR of about 7 to 12 cycles. TCRdb fed the 5' RACE reads into MiXCR, producing one record per CDR3 protein. The table has under 2,000,000 distinct CDR3 sequences, 49% seen once. The sample taken for sequencing was blood. The receptors come from a woman in her thirties or forties in good health.

There are many counts of this clonotype. This chain uses TRBV6-1 with TRBJ2-3; no clear D. Per the germline V gene, CDR1 is MNHNS and CDR2 is SASEGT. CDR3 length: 13 amino acids. V was cut by 1 base and J by 0 bases, with 2 bases left in between. The CDR3 coding sequence is TGTGCCAGCAGTGAAGACAGCACAGATACGCAGTATTTT. Residues: CASSEDSTDTQYF.

This chain links TRBV6-1 with TRBJ2-7, with D uncertain. There are 14 residues in the CDR3. CDR1 MNHNS and CDR2 SASEGT come from the germline V gene. V was cut by 1 base and J by 2 bases, with 9 bases left in between. CDR3 DNA sequence: TGTGCCAGCAGTGAAGATTGGGCGACCTACGAGCAGTACTTC. Translated, it gives CASSEDWATYEQYF.

As for this clonotype: The junction shows a germline mismatch at one end, possibly a read error. The chain uses TRBV7-9 and TRBJ2-3; 11 nucleotides match TRBD2. Per the germline V gene, CDR1 is SEHNR and CDR2 is FQNEAQ (reference sequence). The CDR3 totals 16 residues. CDR3 protein: CAGSPGLAGGMDTQYF. The CDR3 nucleotides read TGTGCCGGCAGCCCAGGTCTAGCGGGGGGTATGGATACGCAGTATTTT.

This chain links TRBV12-3 or TRBV12-4 with TRBJ2-3; 16 nucleotides match TRBD2. The CDR3 is made up of 18 amino acids. The trim removed 3 bases at V and 5 bases at J, leaving 8 bases unmatched. Here the CDR3 reads CASSLVGLAGGQVDTQYF. The DNA for the CDR3 is TGTGCCAGCAGTTTGGTGGGACTAGCGGGGGGGCAGGTAGATACGCAGTATTTT.

As to this clonotype: Possible read error: a much larger clone is one base away. This chain links TRBV28 with TRBJ2-1, with TRBD2 identical over 8 bases. The J call is doubtful: the DNA matches TRBJ2-7 better. The germline V gene encodes CDR1 MDHEN and CDR2 SYDVKM. This CDR3 has 15 amino acids. The CDR3 is CASSLSDRGRTEQYF. CDR3 nucleotides: TGTGCCAGCAGTTTATCAGACCGCGGGAGGACTGAGCAGTACTTC.

This clonotype turned up a few times. The genes are TRBV5-6 and TRBJ2-7; the D is unclear. Germline V gene data show CDR1 as SGHDT and CDR2 as YYEEEE. Between the trimmed V and J ends, which lost 1 base and 2 bases, there was a span of 16 bases. This CDR3 comprises 16 residues. CDR3 coding DNA: TGTGCCAGCAGCTTGTCTCCTGGGCATCTTGCCTACGAGCAGTACTTC. It specifies CASSLSPGHLAYEQYF.

V and J are TRBV28 and TRBJ2-1; no firm D call. CDR3 length equals 10 residues. V was shortened by 5 bases and J by 12 bases, with 8 bases between the two germline ends. CDR1 and CDR2 from the germline V gene are MDHEN and SYDVKM. CDR3 in amino acids: CASSTTAQFF. The CDR3 DNA reads TGTGCCAGCAGTACCACCGCGCAGTTCTTC.

V usage is TRBV28 and J usage is TRBJ1-2; 7 bases map to TRBD1. V shed 5 bases, J shed 2 bases, and the junction held 5 bases outside the gene matches. The CDR3 runs to 14 residues. Germline assignment: CDR1 MDHEN and CDR2 SYDVKM. The CDR3, as DNA: TGTGCCAGCAGTCCTATGGGACAGAACTATGGCTACACCTTC. The encoded protein is CASSPMGQNYGYTF.